This T cell receptor (beta chain) was profiled in a study of T cells in Graves' hyperthyroidism and ophthalmopathy. CDR3 size: 16 residues. Trimming pared 5 bases from V and 4 bases from J, leaving 18 bases between. The germline CDR1 and CDR2 sequences are MNHEY and SMNVEV (reference sequence). The investigators amplified TCR beta CDR3 regions from RNA transcripts. The HTBI set primed first-round TCR CDR3 RT-PCR. TCRdb reprocessed the multiplex PCR reads via MiXCR and lists one record per CDR3 protein. The sample comprises about half a million distinct CDR3 sequences, roughly 23% of which are singletons, and approximately 54% rests with the top ten. The PBMCs were taken from about 9.7 ml of fresh peripheral blood.

The V gene is TRBV27, the J gene TRBJ2-1; D is undetermined. This TCR was recovered from a woman aged 70-85 years with Graves' ophthalmopathy. Sequencing was performed on blood. The CDR3 loop reads CASSPLLAVSYNEQFF. The CDR3 region has the DNA TGTGCCAGCAGTCCCCTCTTGGCGGTCTCTTACAATGAGCAGTTCTTC.